The source of this TCR beta chain is a study of cytomegalovirus exposure and HLA in healthy donors. The study's findings and limits: Highest at DRB1 and lowest at HLA-C, TCR association rates differed among HLA loci in a later analysis.

Looked up from germline, CDR1 is MDHEN and CDR2 is SYDVKM. The CDR3 runs to 12 residues. V gave up 8 bases and J gave up 5 bases; unmatched junction bases: 3. The study ran its PCR with 60 Vbeta and 13 Jbeta primers. Only in-frame clones appear in the TCRdb table, and some are missing; sequencing was by immunoSEQ multiplex PCR. This table holds under 150,000 clones, about 73% found once. As concerns this clone: Its antigen is still unknown. The same CDR3 can be traced to other DNA sequences in this sample.

This TCR was sampled from a woman aged 25 to 39 in good health and CMV-seropositive. The genes are TRBV28 and TRBJ1-2; 9 nucleotides agree with TRBD1. The material sequenced was PBMCs. For the CDR3, the DNA is TGTGCCAGCGCAGACAGGGGGTATGGCTACACCTTC. Protein sequence: CASADRGYGYTF.